The 5 T cell receptor beta chains below all came from one sample that was sequenced in a study of blood T cell repertoires in COVID-19. TCRdb keeps only in-frame clones here, not all; method: immunoSEQ multiplex PCR. The sample lists over 150,000 clones; roughly 79% were seen once. Specimen: peripheral blood. These receptors came from a human donor with acute or convalescent COVID-19. The donor label of this sample is uncertain.

The V call is TRBV14, the J call TRBJ2-1; 12 nucleotides line up with TRBD1. This CDR3 spans 14 amino acids. CDR1 and CDR2 from the germline V gene are SGHDN and FVKESK. After removal of 4 bases from V and 8 bases from J, the junction contained 3 bases not matched to a gene. CDR3 amino acids: CASSRDRGLYEQFF. The CDR3 region has the DNA TGTGCCAGCAGCCGGGACAGGGGGCTTTATGAGCAGTTCTTC.

The chain is built from TRBV10-3 and TRBJ2-7, with 10 bases fitting TRBD2. Unmatched junction bases numbered 4, after V lost 3 bases and J lost 2 bases. CDR3 length: 15 amino acids. Germline V gene sequence: CDR1 ENHRY, CDR2 SYGVKD. For the CDR3, the DNA is TGTGCCATCAGTGAAGGTAGCGGGGGGACCTACGAGCAGTACTTC. This codes for CAISEGSGGTYEQYF.

V is TRBV14 and J is TRBJ2-5; the D is unclear. This CDR3 contains 15 residues. Per germline, CDR1 SGHDN and CDR2 FVKESK. Trimming shortened V by 1 base and J by 0 bases, and 9 bases separated the two germline ends. CDR3 bases: TGTGCCAGCAGCCAAGGAGCGAGAAACCAAGAGACCCAGTACTTC. This translates into CASSQGARNQETQYF. Together with reference TRBV14 and TRBJ2-5, the CDR3 gives the full variable domain: EAGVTQFPSHSVIEKGQTVTLRCDPISGHDNLYWYRRVMGKEIKFLLHFVKESKQDESGMPNNRFLAERTGGTYSTLKVQPAELEDSGVYFCASSQGARNQETQYFGPGTRLLVL.

This rearrangement joins TRBV29-1 to TRBJ2-7, with 7 bases lining up with TRBD1. Germline-derived CDR1 and CDR2 are SQVTM and ANQGSEA. V gave up 5 bases and J gave up 0 bases; unmatched junction bases: 7. This CDR3 contains 14 residues. The chain's CDR3 is CSVHRGPSSYEQYF. The CDR3 coding sequence is TGCAGCGTTCACAGGGGCCCTAGCTCCTACGAGCAGTACTTC.

This clone was counted only a few times. The gene calls are TRBV5-4 and TRBJ1-2, with D uncertain. The CDR3 runs 15 residues. Germline V CDR1 and CDR2: SGHNT, YYREEE (reference sequence). V was trimmed by 3 bases and J by 1 base, leaving 13 bases between them. The CDR3 is CASSSGGRGNYGYTF. The CDR3 DNA sequence: TGTGCCAGCAGCTCCGGCGGACGGGGTAACTATGGCTACACCTTC.